Below, one T cell receptor beta chain is given with its context. Its antigen is not yet known. No per-base quality is available; no much larger clone lies one base away. Library preparation used the immunoSEQ multiplex PCR assay. The original methods were these. To diagnose cytomegalovirus status from the catalog of TCR beta chain sequences, a statistical classification framework was built. TCRdb took this table from immuneACCESS and kept in-frame rearrangements with V and J called. Such tables lack part of the clones; where checked against another copy, unresolved V genes explain under half of the gap, and the rest is unexplained. V and J calls and clone size are given by that table; D and trimming were obtained from the DNA. In this sample the table shows roughly 300,000 clones, just over 85% of which occur a single time. The top ten constitute more than 0.8% of the sample. From the cysteine through the phenylalanine, the CDR3 covers 14 amino acids. Only the CDR3 DNA stays, 42 bases, in frame from base 1. Germline trimming: 5 bases from V, 1 base from J; junction bases outside gene matches: 3. From the germline V gene (reference sequence), CDR1 is LNHDA and CDR2 is SQIVND.

This specimen belongs to a study of cytomegalovirus exposure and HLA in healthy donors (dated by TCRdb to 2016 to 2017). Turning to the overall study: A later analysis indicated that the 95 to 150 validation repertoires were generated on the platform also employed for the 700 or so repertoires of the first cohort. Along with the roughly 670-subject first cohort, a separate validation cohort of 120 different subjects was used. High-throughput TCR immunosequencing, statistical association of individual TCRs with disease status, and machine learning were combined to predict cytomegalovirus infection status. The study aimed to test whether cataloging public T cell receptors could reveal signatures of past pathogen exposure.

Overall results and qualifications from the work: A few of the identified cytomegalovirus-associated TCR beta chains were confirmed in vitro to be specific for cytomegalovirus antigens. Cytomegalovirus status was reported to be diagnosed by the classifier with high specificity and sensitivity in both the original and validation cohorts. It was suggested by the authors that the approach could potentially be generalized to other disease states and immunological phenotypes. While some public TCRs were present in many individuals, most TCR sequences turned up only very rarely across donors. A total of roughly 160 TCR beta chains were listed by the study as associated with cytomegalovirus. In a later analysis, TCRs clustered in the first cohort were found to also tend to co-occur in the 120 or so validation repertoires, with approximately 93% of cluster scores above 0. A later analysis lacked HLA typing for the validation cohort, so it scored co-occurrence in that cohort across all 110 or so repertoires.

The donors were included in the validation cohort of 90 to 150 subjects, a group kept apart from the roughly 680-subject first cohort. The chain uses TRBV19 and TRBJ2-7, with 9 bases in between that match TRBD1. The receptor comes from a woman between 18 and 29 years old in good health and CMV-seronegative. The source material was PBMCs. The DNA sequence is as follows: TGTGCCAGTAGTGACAGGGGGTCGTCCTACGAGCAGTACTTC. This gives the protein CASSDRGSSYEQYF.